Each of the 27 T cell receptor beta chains below was sequenced from the same sample in a study of Ad26.COV2.S vaccination and SARS-CoV-2 variants. The protocol was immunoSEQ multiplex PCR, while the TCRdb copy is restricted to in-frame clones and leaves out a portion. The data hold about 350,000 clones, with roughly 94% observed a single time. Sequenced here: peripheral blood, sampled after recovery from COVID-19. The receptors come from a human donor who had recovered from COVID-19.

V usage is TRBV5-1 and J usage is TRBJ1-2; 8 positions match TRBD1. The V gene end was trimmed by 4 bases and the J gene end by 4 bases; junction bases not matched to a gene: 6. Germline V gene data show CDR1 as SGHRS and CDR2 as YFSETQ. The CDR3 covers 14 residues. CDR3 loop: CASSAGQEGYGYTF. CDR3 nucleotides: TGCGCCAGCAGCGCGGGACAGGAAGGCTATGGCTACACCTTC.

As concerns this clone: Its ends do not fully match the called genes, so a read error is possible. The V call is TRBV6-2 or TRBV6-3, the J call TRBJ1-2; D gene ambiguous. This CDR3 is 17 amino acids long. Germline lookup yields CDR1 MNHEY and CDR2 SVGEGT. CDR3 region: CASSWSPSSPRVYGYTF. Here the CDR3 DNA reads TGTGCCAGTAGTTGGTCTCCAAGCTCGCCGCGCGTCTATGGCTACACCTTC.

V and J are TRBV15 and TRBJ1-5, with a tentative D call TRBD1 (5 bases). CDR1 and CDR2 from the germline V gene are LNHNV and YYDKDF (reference sequence). The CDR3 is 14 amino acids. V lost 5 bases to trimming and J lost 7 bases, with 15 bases between them. The chain's CDR3 is CATSPRGLGQPQHF. DNA of the CDR3: TGTGCCACCAGCCCAAGGGGCTTGGGGCAGCCCCAGCATTTT.

This clone was detected only once. The chain recombines TRBV7-2 with TRBJ1-1; D might be TRBD1 (5 bases). CDR3 length: 12 amino acids. The germline gives CDR1 SGHTA, CDR2 FQGNSA. Trimming removed 1 base at V and 7 bases at J, with 7 bases between. For the CDR3, the DNA is TGTGCCAGCAGCTTAGGACAGTTTGAAGCTTTCTTT. Amino acid sequence: CASSLGQFEAFF.

This clone was found once. The chain joins TRBV7-2 to TRBJ2-1, with 8 bases that match TRBD2. Germline CDR1 reads SGHTA; CDR2 reads FQGNSA. Unmatched junction bases numbered 5, after V lost 3 bases and J lost 4 bases. The CDR3 contains 15 residues. The CDR3 region is CASSFRRGDYNEQFF. CDR3 nucleotides: TGTGCCAGCAGCTTTCGGCGGGGGGATTACAATGAGCAGTTCTTC.

The V call is TRBV9, the J call TRBJ2-7; 7 positions match TRBD1. Germline V gene sequence: CDR1 SGDLS, CDR2 YYNGEE. Germline trimming cut 4 bases from V and 5 bases from J; bases unmatched to any gene: 12. The CDR3 loop spans 15 amino acids. In DNA form, the CDR3 reads TGTGCCAGCAGCCCACGACAGGGTTCGGTCCACGAGCAGTACTTC. As protein: CASSPRQGSVHEQYF.

V is TRBV10-3 and J is TRBJ2-5, with TRBD2 matching 10 bases. CDR1 and CDR2 (germline): ENHRY, SYGVKD. The V gene end was trimmed by 9 bases and the J gene end by 8 bases; junction bases not matched to a gene: 6. This CDR3 is 12 amino acids long. CDR3 in amino acids: CAISSGGTTQYF. In nucleotides, the CDR3 is TGTGCCATTAGTAGCGGGGGGACAACCCAGTACTTC.

V is TRBV29-1 and J is TRBJ1-6; 8 bases fit TRBD1. The germline gives CDR1 SQVTM, CDR2 ANQGSEA. This CDR3 spans 15 amino acids. J was trimmed by 4 bases and V by 4 bases; bases with no gene match: 6. In nucleotides, the CDR3 is TGCAGCGTTGCGTTGACAGGGGTGTATAATTCACCCCTCCACTTT. Protein product: CSVALTGVYNSPLHF. The whole variable domain, filled in from reference TRBV29-1 and TRBJ1-6, reads SAVISQKPSRDICQRGTSLTIQCQVDSQVTMMFWYRQQPGQSLTLIATANQGSEATYESGFVIDKFPISRPNLTFSTLTVSNMSPEDSSIYLCSVALTGVYNSPLHFGNGTRLTVT.

The chain couples TRBV10-2 to TRBJ2-7; either TRBD1 or TRBD2 may supply D (5 bases each). With 5 bases removed from V and 1 base from J, the gap between germline ends came to 18 bases. Germline CDR1 WSHSY, CDR2 SAAADI. The CDR3 extends over 16 amino acids. CDR3 nucleotides: TGCGCCAGCAGTATATCGGGGCGTGCGGAGTCCTACGAGCAGTACTTC. Protein sequence: CASSISGRAESYEQYF.

This clone was seen a handful of times. The chain joins TRBV7-2 to TRBJ2-5; no definite D call. This CDR3 region has 14 residues. The ends were cut back, 1 base at V and 1 base at J, with 7 bases in the middle. Germline V gene lookup returns CDR1 SGHTA and CDR2 FQGNSA. The CDR3 is CASSLVHSQETQYF. The CDR3 DNA sequence: TGTGCCAGCAGCTTAGTTCACAGCCAAGAGACCCAGTACTTC.

The chain employs TRBV20-1 and TRBJ1-1; possible D gene TRBD1, 5 bases. Germline V gene sequence: CDR1 DFQATT, CDR2 SNEGSKA (reference sequence). Trimming shortened V by 3 bases and J by 1 base, and 12 bases separated the two germline ends. The length of the CDR3 is 14 residues. The chain's CDR3 is CSASSAGKNTEAFF. CDR3 nucleotides: TGCAGTGCTAGTTCCGCAGGGAAGAACACTGAAGCTTTCTTT.

This chain connects TRBV6-5 to TRBJ2-1; D unresolved. With 2 bases removed from V and 3 bases from J, the gap between germline ends came to 11 bases. Germline lookup yields CDR1 MNHEY and CDR2 SVGAGI. CDR3 length: 15 amino acids. CDR3 coding DNA: TGTGCCAGCAGTTACCAAGCCCCCCACTACAATGAGCAGTTCTTC. Protein sequence: CASSYQAPHYNEQFF.

The chain uses TRBV1 and TRBJ1-3. TRBV1 is annotated as a pseudogene. The length of the CDR3 is 18 residues. The CDR3 sequence is CTSSQDYAGISRGNTIYF. The CDR3 DNA follows: TGCACCAGCAGCCAAGATTATGCGGGCATATCCCGAGGAAACACCATATATTTT.

This chain connects TRBV2 to TRBJ2-4; D not certain. The V and J ends lost 5 bases and 0 bases respectively, with 8 bases between them. This CDR3 comprises 14 residues. Germline V lookup: CDR1 SNHLY, CDR2 FYNNEI. The CDR3 bases are TGTGCCAGCAGTCCGCCAGGAGCCAAAAACATTCAGTACTTC. As protein: CASSPPGAKNIQYF.

V and J are TRBV7-9 and TRBJ2-5; the match to TRBD1 covers 7 bases. Germline CDR1 and CDR2: SEHNR and FQNEAQ (reference sequence). With V trimmed by 7 bases and J by 2 bases, 7 bases remained unmatched. CDR3 length: 14 residues. CDR3 DNA: TGTGCCAGCAACCCACCGGACAGGCAAGAGACCCAGTACTTC. Protein: CASNPPDRQETQYF.

The chain couples TRBV7-2 to TRBJ1-4; D possibly corresponds to TRBD1 (5 bases). Per the germline V gene, CDR1 is SGHTA and CDR2 is FQGNSA. CDR3 length: 15 amino acids. The V end was cut by 3 bases, the J end by 4 bases, with 12 bases between. CDR3 sequence reads: CASSFQGYDNEKLFF. As DNA, the CDR3 is TGTGCCAGCAGCTTCCAGGGCTATGATAATGAAAAACTGTTTTTT.

The rearrangement links TRBV11-2 to TRBJ1-3, with D hard to call. V lost 0 bases and J lost 0, with 6 bases in between. The CDR3 covers 15 residues. Germline V CDR1 and CDR2: SGHAT, FQNNGV. The CDR3 DNA is TGTGCCAGCAGCTTAGATATATACTCTGGAAACACCATATATTTT. Its translation: CASSLDIYSGNTIYF.

The V and J genes are TRBV30 and TRBJ1-1; D is possibly TRBD1 (5 bases). The CDR3 is 19 amino acids. Germline CDR1 is GTSNPN and CDR2 is SVGIG (reference sequence). Trimming removed 0 bases from V and 5 bases from J, with 28 bases in between. The DNA for the CDR3 is TGTGCCTGGAGTGTAACCCCCCAAGGCAGGGTGGGGTTAGGAACTGAAGCTTTCTTT. Protein sequence: CAWSVTPQGRVGLGTEAFF. Drawing the rest from reference TRBV30 and TRBJ1-1, the complete variable domain is SQTIHQWPATLVQPVGSPLSLECTVEGTSNPNLYWYRQAAGRGLQLLFYSVGIGQISSEVPQNLSASRPQDRQFILSSKKLLLSDSGFYLCAWSVTPQGRVGLGTEAFFGQGTRLTVV.

The J gene is TRBJ1-4, the V gene TRBV6-5, with D perhaps TRBD1 (5 bases). The germline V and J ends were trimmed by 0 bases and 8 bases, with 13 bases remaining between them. CDR1 is MNHEY and CDR2 is SVGAGI in the germline V gene. The CDR3 sequence is 15 residues long. In DNA form, the CDR3 reads TGTGCCAGCAGTTACTCTGCGGGGGATGAGGAAAAACTGTTTTTT. It is translated as CASSYSAGDEEKLFF.

This clone has only one observation. V usage is TRBV9 and J usage is TRBJ2-1; a weak D match, TRBD2 (7 bases). V was cut by 0 bases and J by 5 bases, with 12 bases left in between. This CDR3 is built from 15 residues. Per germline, CDR1 SGDLS and CDR2 YYNGEE. DNA for the CDR3: TGTGCCAGCAGCGTAGATGGGCGGGGGCACAATGAGCAGTTCTTC. This gives the protein CASSVDGRGHNEQFF.

CDR3 nucleotides: TGTGCCAGCAGCTTAGAAGGGACGACACTCAATGAGCAGTTCTTC. Translating it yields CASSLEGTTLNEQFF. The chain has TRBV7-2 and TRBJ2-1, with D tentatively TRBD1 or TRBD2 (5 bases each). Germline V gene lookup returns CDR1 SGHTA and CDR2 FQGNSA. V was cut by 1 base and J by 6 bases, with 13 bases left in between. This CDR3 contains 15 residues.

The chain couples TRBV19 to TRBJ1-2; D perhaps matches TRBD1 (5 bases). Trimming removed 6 bases at V and 2 bases at J, with 16 bases between. The CDR3 length is 15 residues. Germline CDR1 and CDR2: LNHDA and SQIVND (reference sequence). The CDR3 is CASRPWRDGNYGYTF. Written as DNA, the CDR3 is TGTGCCAGTAGGCCGTGGAGGGACGGGAACTATGGCTACACCTTC.

The V call is TRBV27, the J call TRBJ2-1; 12 nucleotides line up with TRBD2. Germline assignment: CDR1 MNHEY and CDR2 SMNVEV (reference sequence). The V and J ends lost 6 bases and 4 bases, in that order; junction bases with no gene match: 13. The CDR3 runs 18 residues. The chain's CDR3 is CASSLTSGGFSLYNEQFF. CDR3 DNA: TGTGCCAGCAGCTTGACTAGCGGGGGATTCTCCTTGTACAATGAGCAGTTCTTC.

The rearrangement uses TRBV10-3 and TRBJ2-7; D tentatively reads TRBD1 or TRBD2 (5 bases each). This CDR3 region has 12 residues. CDR1 and CDR2 (germline): ENHRY, SYGVKD. The germline V and J ends were trimmed by 3 bases and 5 bases, with 8 bases remaining between them. In DNA, the CDR3 is TGTGCCATCAGTGACAGGGACCACGAGCAGTACTTC. Protein sequence: CAISDRDHEQYF.

The rearrangement links TRBV2 to TRBJ1-6, with D unresolved. The CDR3 extends over 13 amino acids. Trimming removed 7 bases at V and 5 bases at J, with 9 bases between. Per the germline V gene, CDR1 is SNHLY and CDR2 is FYNNEI. The CDR3 loop reads CASIVRNNSPLHF. In DNA, the CDR3 is TGTGCCAGCATCGTCAGAAATAATTCACCCCTCCACTTT.

The rearrangement links TRBV11-3 to TRBJ2-7; D possibly matches TRBD1 or TRBD2 (5 bases each). Germline V gene lookup returns CDR1 SGHNT and CDR2 YENEEA. The CDR3 runs to 13 residues. V lost 5 bases to trimming and J lost 2 bases, with 10 bases between them. CDR3 sequence (DNA): TGTGCCAGCAGCCCATTGGGGGCCTACGAGCAGTACTTC. Translated: CASSPLGAYEQYF.

The chain carries TRBV29-1 and TRBJ1-5; D not certain. Trimming stripped 4 bases from V and 11 bases from J, with 15 bases between. The CDR3 is 12 amino acids. Germline CDR1 and CDR2: SQVTM and ANQGSEA. CDR3 in amino acids: CSVVTEAATQHF. CDR3 nucleotide sequence: TGCAGCGTTGTCACGGAGGCCGCGACCCAGCATTTT.